This record concerns one T cell receptor beta chain sequence. The clone's antigen remains unknown. No much larger clone exists at a distance of one base, and base qualities are not known. Reading from cysteine to phenylalanine, the CDR3 counts 15 amino acids. Of all the DNA, just the CDR3 is kept, 45 bases in frame from base 1. Trimmed from V: 4 bases; trimmed from J: 3 bases; junction bases lacking a gene match: 5. CDR1 and CDR2 were assigned from the germline V gene as SGDLS and YYNGEE. These data are taken from a study of cytomegalovirus exposure and HLA in healthy donors (dated by TCRdb to 2016 to 2017). About the full investigation: According to an earlier analysis of a few hundred of the donors, some 180 million T cells yielded 90 million to 140 million unique TCR beta sequences and about 280 Gb of sequence data. A handful of DR-DQ haplotypes were handled as single units for association and clustering because linkage in the cohort was strong. In the later analysis, no new phenotypic data were used to find candidate immune exposures; instead, reliance was placed on TCR beta sequences and their occurrence across donors. In a later genetic analysis, genome-wide SNP genotypes for about 65% of the roughly 700 donors were used, and that subset was treated as a discovery cohort. The aim of the study was to test whether cataloging public T cell receptors could identify signatures of past pathogen exposure. Of the roughly 410 genotyped donors, 65% to 90% were placed in the genetic ancestry cluster associated with self-reported Caucasian donors. The number of typed donors differed by locus: about 620-640 for A, B, C, DRB1 and DQB1; 500 to 550 for DQA1; approximately 610 for DPA1; and 450 to 480 for DPB1. Donor age, sex, ethnicity and CMV serostatus were collected together with the repertoire data. Among several hundred genotyped donors of the cohort, an average of about 220,000 unique TCR beta nucleotide sequences was sequenced per donor, of which roughly 17% were non-productive. Besides the first cohort of some 670 subjects, a separate validation cohort made up of roughly 120 different subjects was used. In a later analysis, previously published TCR beta repertoires from some 640 donors were re-analyzed and high-resolution HLA genotyping was added so that TCR occurrence patterns could be studied. An earlier analysis of 450 to 750 of the donors used high-throughput TCR beta sequencing to judge whether each TCR beta V gene segment behaved as functional or pseudogenic. The study profiled the T cell repertoires of approximately 700 subjects by immunosequencing and related them to cytomegalovirus serostatus. All discovery cohort repertoires had been generated on a single sequencing platform. HLA typing included class I and class II loci at four-digit resolution. To predict cytomegalovirus infection status, the study combined high-throughput TCR immunosequencing, statistical association of individual TCRs with disease status, and machine learning. An early release covering some 640 HLA-typed donors comprised 250 to 350 gigabases of sequencing data and 85 million or so unique TCR sequences. What the research found in general, with its limitations: Some IMGT-functional V segments, including TRBV6-2 and TRBV6-3, could not be distinguished by the 87-base-pair reads and were therefore excluded. Across donors, most TCR sequences were observed very rarely, whereas some public TCRs were present in many individuals. Cytomegalovirus status was reported to be diagnosed by the classifier with high specificity and sensitivity in both the original and validation cohorts. A few of the identified cytomegalovirus-associated TCR beta chains were confirmed in vitro to be specific for cytomegalovirus antigens. The sequencing pipeline was judged likely to have produced a cluster of highly shared sequence variants as a technical artifact. A further reported finding was that TCR beta sequences accurately predicted the HLA-A and HLA-B alleles for most subjects in the first cohort. The study gave a list of over 150 TCR beta chains associated with cytomegalovirus. In this cohort, only TCR beta chains were sequenced, and detectable features were limited by the absence of alpha or paired-chain data. Correlated functional status among segregating V segments might reflect linkage disequilibrium, but an unknown experimental factor could not be ruled out. When HLA alleles, especially DR and DQ, strongly co-occurred, attributing TCR associations to individual alleles was difficult. The authors suggested that the approach could potentially be extended to other disease states and immunological phenotypes. In a later genetic analysis, fewer N-insertions in productive TCRs were reported among donors in an Asian-associated ancestry cluster than the approximately 670-donor mean. In an earlier analysis of under 600 of the donors, most TCR beta V segments were observed in productive rearrangements about 90% or about 30% of the time, broadly matching IMGT annotations. Most CMV-associated TCR beta chains appeared to be HLA-restricted in a later analysis, and the HLA associations seemed to be driven largely by CMV exposure. A later genetic analysis associated a missense DCLRE1C variant with V-gene and J-gene trimming of TCR beta chains, and an independent cohort replicated the association. HLA typing was unavailable for some donors at each locus, so association tests used only the typed subset. In a later analysis, HLA-associated TCR beta chains showed more clonal expansion and lower generation probabilities than non-associated chains that were equally common. CMV serostatus was the only immune exposure information available for the cohort. A later analysis associated 16,951 TCR beta sequences with specific HLA alleles at a false discovery rate of 0.05. In a later analysis, several top co-occurrence clusters were reported to appear linked to parvovirus B19, influenza, CMV and Epstein-Barr virus. Seventeen rarely observed V segments, including chromosome 9 orphons, were excluded from the earlier analysis of about 600 of the donors because counts were too low. Presence/absence analyses assumed roughly uniform sequencing depth across donors, an assumption that may not hold. In a later analysis, TCR association rates were found to vary across HLA loci, with the most associated TCRs seen for DRB1 alleles and the fewest for HLA-C alleles.

In total, approximately 690 healthy bone marrow donors made up the cohort. All cohort members were sampled while nominally healthy, although unrecorded immune exposures were likely present. The donor was CMV seronegative and belonged to the group of around 400 seronegative cohort members. A peripheral blood sample was collected from each donor, and TCR beta sequencing was performed on peripheral blood mononuclear cells. Genomic DNA was extracted from the blood cell samples with the Qiagen DNeasy Blood Extraction Kit. Libraries came from the immunoSEQ multiplex PCR assay. The multiplex PCR relied on a mix of 60 forward primers for TCR Vbeta segments and 13 reverse primers for TCR Jbeta segments. A multiplex PCR assay on genomic DNA amplified the CDR3 region of rearranged TCR beta genes. Amplified TCR beta libraries were sequenced as 87-base-pair reads on the Illumina HiSeq System. For the original study's pipeline: Across the roughly 700 repertoires, a later analysis counted about 81 million unique TCR beta chains, roughly 11 million of which were shared by at least two donors. Raw reads were error-corrected and collapsed into unique sequences by a nearest-neighbor algorithm in which closely related sequences were merged to remove PCR and sequencing errors. CDR3 sequences were aligned to IMGT reference sequences to assign V, D and J gene segments. For a sequence to be retained, a match of at least six nucleotides was required to both a V gene segment and a J gene segment. A rearrangement counted as productive if the CDR3 had no stop codons and remained in frame with V and J, and every other rearrangement counted as non-productive. Following IMGT convention, CDR3 was defined as the stretch from the second conserved V-encoded cysteine to the conserved J-encoded phenylalanine. In an earlier analysis of more than 550 of the donors, sequences lacking an unambiguous match to a single V gene segment were excluded. In an earlier analysis of 450 to 750 of the donors, a V segment was called functional when productive rearrangements were above 56.7%, and segregating when the standard deviation between donors exceeded 5%. A statistical classification framework was developed to diagnose cytomegalovirus status using the catalog of TCR beta chain sequences. V and J gene assignment, in a later analysis, came from comparing TCR nucleotide sequences with IMGT/GENE-DB human TR gene sequences. In a later analysis, CDR3 sequences and most-parsimonious VDJ recombination scenarios were assigned using the TCRdist pipeline. In a later analysis, every TCR beta chain was defined by the combination of its CDR3 amino acid sequence and its V-gene family, and reads without a unique V-gene family were dropped. As a way to deal with suspected cross-contamination and a sequencing artifact, a later analysis dropped 500 to 700 nucleotide sequences that were highly shared and had low generation probability. In a later analysis, a clonal expansion index was calculated for each public chain from normalized within-repertoire ranks of inferred template counts. A later analysis computed generation probabilities with a VDJ recombination model fitted to out-of-frame rearrangements, and checked the results against IGoR. In a later analysis, TCR-TCR, TCR-HLA and TCR-CMV co-occurrence was scored with hypergeometric tests, and a repertoire-size bias correction was applied to TCR pairs. In a later analysis, false discovery rates were estimated by permuting HLA or CMV assignments 20 times. In a later analysis, co-occurring TCRs were grouped using DBSCAN, and TCRdist sequence similarity was added for clustering within HLA-allele-positive subsets. Repertoires with fewer than 30,000 or more than 120,000 public chains were left out of co-occurrence clustering, as were five repertoires with anomalous nucleotide sharing. TCRdb obtained this table from immuneACCESS and retained in-frame rearrangements with V and J assigned. These tables miss some clones; where compared with another copy, unresolved V genes account for less than half of the shortfall, and the remainder is unexplained. The V and J calls and clone size are taken from that table; D and trimming were inferred from the DNA. This sample lists some 180,000 clones; approximately 85% were detected once. The top ten clones comprise about 2.3% of the sample.

Sequenced material: PBMCs. The chain uses TRBV9 and TRBJ1-3; 9 of the junction bases match TRBD1. The origin of this receptor is a woman aged 45-59 years in good health and CMV-seronegative. The CDR3 region: CASSPTGGVGNTIYF. The nucleotide sequence reads as follows: TGTGCCAGCAGCCCCACAGGGGGCGTTGGAAACACCATATATTTT. Here the CDR3 is joined to the reference TRBV9 and TRBJ1-3 genes, and the full variable domain is: DSGVTQTPKHLITATGQRVTLRCSPRSGDLSVYWYQQSLDQGLQFLIQYYNGEERAKGNILERFSAQQFPDLHSELNLSSLELGDSALYFCASSPTGGVGNTIYFGEGSWLTVV.